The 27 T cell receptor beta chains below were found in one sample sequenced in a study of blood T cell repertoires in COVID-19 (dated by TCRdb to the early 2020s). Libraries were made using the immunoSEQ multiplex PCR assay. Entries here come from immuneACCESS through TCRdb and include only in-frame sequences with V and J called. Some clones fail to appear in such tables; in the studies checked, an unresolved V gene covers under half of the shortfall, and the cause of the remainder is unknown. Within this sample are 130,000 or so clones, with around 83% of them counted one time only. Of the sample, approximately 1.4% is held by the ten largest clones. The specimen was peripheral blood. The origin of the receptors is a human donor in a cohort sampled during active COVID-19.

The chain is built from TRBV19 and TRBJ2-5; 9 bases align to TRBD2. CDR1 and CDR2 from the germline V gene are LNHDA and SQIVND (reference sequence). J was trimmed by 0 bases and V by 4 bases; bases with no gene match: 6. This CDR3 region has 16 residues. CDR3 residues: CASSRVAGGYQETQYF. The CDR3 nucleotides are TGTGCCAGTAGTAGGGTGGCGGGAGGGTACCAAGAGACCCAGTACTTC. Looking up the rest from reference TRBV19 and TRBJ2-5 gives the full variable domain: DGGITQSPKYLFRKEGQNVTLSCEQNLNHDAMYWYRQDPGQGLRLIYYSQIVNDFQKGDIAEGYSVSREKKESFPLTVTSAQKNPTAFYLCASSRVAGGYQETQYFGPGTRLLVL.

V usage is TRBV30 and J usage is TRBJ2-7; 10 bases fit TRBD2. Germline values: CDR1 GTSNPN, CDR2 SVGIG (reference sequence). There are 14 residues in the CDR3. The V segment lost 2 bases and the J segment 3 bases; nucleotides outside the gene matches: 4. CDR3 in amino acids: CAWSQIAGGYEQYF. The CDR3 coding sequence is TGTGCCTGGAGTCAGATAGCGGGAGGCTACGAGCAGTACTTC.

The CDR3 DNA follows: TGTGCCAGCTCATCGGACAGTCTGGCCCAATCTGAAAAACTGTTTTTT. It encodes CASSSDSLAQSEKLFF. The chain uses TRBV18 and TRBJ1-4; a possible D gene is TRBD1 (6 bases). Trimming stripped 5 bases from V and 7 bases from J, with 20 bases between. In germline, CDR1 is KGHSH, CDR2 LQKENI. The CDR3 has 16 amino acids. Drawing the rest from reference TRBV18 and TRBJ1-4, the complete variable domain is NAGVMQNPRHLVRRRGQEARLRCSPMKGHSHVYWYRQLPEEGLKFMVYLQKENIIDESGMPKERFSAEFPKEGPSILRIQQVVRGDSAAYFCASSSDSLAQSEKLFFGSGTQLSVL.

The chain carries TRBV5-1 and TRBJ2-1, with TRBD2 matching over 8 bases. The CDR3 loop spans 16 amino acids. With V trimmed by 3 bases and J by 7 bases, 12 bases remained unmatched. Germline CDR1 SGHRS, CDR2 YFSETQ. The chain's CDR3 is CASSSMAGGGGNEQFF. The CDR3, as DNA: TGCGCCAGCAGCTCCATGGCGGGAGGCGGCGGGAATGAGCAGTTCTTC.

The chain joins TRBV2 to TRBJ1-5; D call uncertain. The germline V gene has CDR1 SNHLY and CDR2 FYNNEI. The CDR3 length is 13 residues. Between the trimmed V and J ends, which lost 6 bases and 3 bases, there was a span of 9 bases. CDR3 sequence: CASSYTVNQPQHF. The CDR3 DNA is TGTGCCAGCAGCTATACAGTCAATCAGCCCCAGCATTTT.

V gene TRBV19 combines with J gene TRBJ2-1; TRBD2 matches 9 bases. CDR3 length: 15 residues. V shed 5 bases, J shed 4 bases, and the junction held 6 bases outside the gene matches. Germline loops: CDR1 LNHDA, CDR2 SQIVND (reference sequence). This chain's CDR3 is CASSETSGIYNEQFF. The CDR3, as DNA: TGTGCCAGTAGTGAGACTAGCGGAATTTACAATGAGCAGTTCTTC.

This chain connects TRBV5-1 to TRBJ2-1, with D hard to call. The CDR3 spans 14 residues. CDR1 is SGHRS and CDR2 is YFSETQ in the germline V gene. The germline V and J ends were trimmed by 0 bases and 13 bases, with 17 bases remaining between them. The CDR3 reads CASSLAESTVIQFF. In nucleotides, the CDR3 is TGCGCCAGCAGCTTGGCCGAAAGTACTGTTATCCAGTTCTTC.

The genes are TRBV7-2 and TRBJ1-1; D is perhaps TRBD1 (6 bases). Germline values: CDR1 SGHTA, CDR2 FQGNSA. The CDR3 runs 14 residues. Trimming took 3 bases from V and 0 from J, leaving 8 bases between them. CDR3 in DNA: TGTGCCAGCAGCTTTAACAGGGTGAACACTGAAGCTTTCTTT. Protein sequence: CASSFNRVNTEAFF.

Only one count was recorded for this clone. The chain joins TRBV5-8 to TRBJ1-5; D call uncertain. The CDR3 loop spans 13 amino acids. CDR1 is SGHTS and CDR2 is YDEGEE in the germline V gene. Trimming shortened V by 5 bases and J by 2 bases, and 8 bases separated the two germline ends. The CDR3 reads CASSMRGNQPQHF. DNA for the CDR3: TGTGCCAGCAGTATGAGGGGCAATCAGCCCCAGCATTTT. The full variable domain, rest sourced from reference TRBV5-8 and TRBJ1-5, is EAGVTQSPTHLIKTRGQQATLRCSPISGHTSVYWYQQALGLGLQFLLWYDEGEERNRGNFPPRFSGRQFPNYSSELNVNALELEDSALYLCASSMRGNQPQHFGDGTRLSIL.

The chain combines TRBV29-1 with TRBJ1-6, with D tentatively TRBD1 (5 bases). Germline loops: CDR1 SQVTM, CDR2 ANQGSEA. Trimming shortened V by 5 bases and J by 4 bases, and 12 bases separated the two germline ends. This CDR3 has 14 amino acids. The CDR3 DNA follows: TGCAGCGTTCAGCTGGGGCCTTATAATTCACCCCTCCACTTT. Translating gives CSVQLGPYNSPLHF.

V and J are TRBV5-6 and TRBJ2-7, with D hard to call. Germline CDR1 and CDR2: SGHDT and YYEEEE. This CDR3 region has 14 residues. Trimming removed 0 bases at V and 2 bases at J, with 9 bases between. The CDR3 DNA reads TGTGCCAGCAGCTTGGAACCTAGTCCCTACGAGCAGTACTTC. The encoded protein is CASSLEPSPYEQYF.

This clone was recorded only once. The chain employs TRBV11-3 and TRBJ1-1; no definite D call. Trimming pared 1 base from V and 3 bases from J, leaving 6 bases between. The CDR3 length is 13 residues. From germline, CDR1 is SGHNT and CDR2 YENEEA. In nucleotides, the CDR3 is TGTGCCAGCAGCTTAGTAGCCGACACTGAAGCTTTCTTT. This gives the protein CASSLVADTEAFF. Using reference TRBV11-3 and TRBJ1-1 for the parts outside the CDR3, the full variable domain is EAGVVQSPRYKIIEKKQPVAFWCNPISGHNTLYWYLQNLGQGPELLIRYENEEAVDDSQLPKDRFSAERLKGVDSTLKIQPAELGDSAVYLCASSLVADTEAFFGQGTRLTVV.

CDR3: CATPLSPSGATNTGELFF. The CDR3 DNA reads as TGCGCCACCCCTCTCAGCCCGTCTGGGGCCACTAACACCGGGGAGCTGTTTTTT. The chain has TRBV5-1 and TRBJ2-2; weak D call: TRBD1 (5 bases). The CDR3 covers 18 residues. Trimming removed 9 bases from V and 2 bases from J, with 26 bases in between. Germline-derived CDR1 and CDR2 are SGHRS and YFSETQ.

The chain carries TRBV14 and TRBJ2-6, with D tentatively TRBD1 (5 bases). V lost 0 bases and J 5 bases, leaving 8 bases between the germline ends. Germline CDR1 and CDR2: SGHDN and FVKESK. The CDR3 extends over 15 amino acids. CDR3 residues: CASSQDRVRANVLTF. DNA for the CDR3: TGTGCCAGCAGCCAAGACAGGGTCAGGGCCAACGTCCTGACTTTC.

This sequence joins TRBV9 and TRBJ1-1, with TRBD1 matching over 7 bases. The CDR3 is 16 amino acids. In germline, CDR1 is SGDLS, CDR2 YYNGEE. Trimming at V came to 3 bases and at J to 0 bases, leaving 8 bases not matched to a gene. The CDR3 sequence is CASSARGGHMNTEAFF. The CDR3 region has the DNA TGTGCCAGCAGCGCAAGAGGGGGCCACATGAACACTGAAGCTTTCTTT.

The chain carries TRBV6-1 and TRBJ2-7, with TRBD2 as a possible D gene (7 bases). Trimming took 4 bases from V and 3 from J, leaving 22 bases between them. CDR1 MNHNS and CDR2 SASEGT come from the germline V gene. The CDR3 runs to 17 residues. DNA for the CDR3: TGTGCCAGCAGTGGCTCGGGGGGCGGGAGTCTGGACTACGAGCAGTACTTC. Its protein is CASSGSGGGSLDYEQYF.

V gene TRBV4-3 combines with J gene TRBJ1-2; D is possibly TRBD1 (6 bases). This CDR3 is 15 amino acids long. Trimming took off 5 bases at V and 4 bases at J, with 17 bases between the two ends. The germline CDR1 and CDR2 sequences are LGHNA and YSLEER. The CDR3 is CASSVRPGAPYGYTF. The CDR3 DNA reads TGCGCCAGCAGCGTTCGACCAGGGGCCCCCTATGGCTACACCTTC.

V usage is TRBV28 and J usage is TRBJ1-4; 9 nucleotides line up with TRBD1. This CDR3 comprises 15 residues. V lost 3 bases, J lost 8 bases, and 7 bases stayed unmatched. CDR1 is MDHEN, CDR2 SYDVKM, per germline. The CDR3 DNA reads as TGTGCCAGCAGTTTCTTGACAGGGGGAACGGAAAAACTGTTTTTT. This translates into CASSFLTGGTEKLFF. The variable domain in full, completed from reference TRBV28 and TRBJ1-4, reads DVKVTQSSRYLVKRTGEKVFLECVQDMDHENMFWYRQDPGLGLRLIYFSYDVKMKEKGDIPEGYSVSREKKERFSLILESASTNQTSMYLCASSFLTGGTEKLFFGSGTQLSVL.

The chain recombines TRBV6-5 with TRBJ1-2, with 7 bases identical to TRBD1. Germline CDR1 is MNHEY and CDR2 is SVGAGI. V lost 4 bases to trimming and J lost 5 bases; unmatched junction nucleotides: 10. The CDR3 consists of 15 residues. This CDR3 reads CASSSDRPIDYGYTF. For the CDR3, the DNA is TGTGCCAGCAGTTCGGACAGGCCGATCGATTATGGCTACACCTTC.

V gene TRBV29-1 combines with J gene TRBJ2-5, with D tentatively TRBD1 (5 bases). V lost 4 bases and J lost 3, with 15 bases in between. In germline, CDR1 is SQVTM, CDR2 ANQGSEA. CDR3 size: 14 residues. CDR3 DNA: TGCAGCGTTGTGGGTATAGGGGTGGAAGAGACCCAGTACTTC. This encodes CSVVGIGVEETQYF.

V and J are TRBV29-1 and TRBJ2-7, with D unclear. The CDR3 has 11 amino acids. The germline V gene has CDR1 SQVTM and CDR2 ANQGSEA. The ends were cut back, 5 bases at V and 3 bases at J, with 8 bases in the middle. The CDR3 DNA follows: TGCAGCGTTCACTCCGACTACGAGCAGTACTTC. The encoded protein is CSVHSDYEQYF.

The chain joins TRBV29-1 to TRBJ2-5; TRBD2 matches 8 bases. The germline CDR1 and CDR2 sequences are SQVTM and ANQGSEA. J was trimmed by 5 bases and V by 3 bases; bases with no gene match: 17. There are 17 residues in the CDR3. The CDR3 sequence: CSVERFLAGPEGETQYF. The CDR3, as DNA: TGCAGCGTTGAGAGGTTTCTAGCGGGCCCTGAGGGGGAGACCCAGTACTTC.

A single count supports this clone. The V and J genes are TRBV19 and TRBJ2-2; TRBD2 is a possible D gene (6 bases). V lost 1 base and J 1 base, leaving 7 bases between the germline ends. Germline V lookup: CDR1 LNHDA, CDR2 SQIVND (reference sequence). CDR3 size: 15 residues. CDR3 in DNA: TGTGCCAGTAGTATAGCGGGACTGAACACCGGGGAGCTGTTTTTT. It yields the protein CASSIAGLNTGELFF. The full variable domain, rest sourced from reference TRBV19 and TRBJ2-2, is DGGITQSPKYLFRKEGQNVTLSCEQNLNHDAMYWYRQDPGQGLRLIYYSQIVNDFQKGDIAEGYSVSREKKESFPLTVTSAQKNPTAFYLCASSIAGLNTGELFFGEGSRLTVL.

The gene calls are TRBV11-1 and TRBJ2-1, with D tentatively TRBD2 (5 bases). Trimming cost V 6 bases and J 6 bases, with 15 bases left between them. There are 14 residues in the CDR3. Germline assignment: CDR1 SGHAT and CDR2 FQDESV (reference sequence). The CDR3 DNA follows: TGTGCCAGCAGAACTAGTGGGTGGGGCAATGAGCAGTTCTTC. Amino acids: CASRTSGWGNEQFF. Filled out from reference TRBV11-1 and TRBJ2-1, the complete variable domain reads EAEVAQSPRYKITEKSQAVAFWCDPISGHATLYWYRQILGQGPELLVQFQDESVVDDSQLPKDRFSAERLKGVDSTLKIQPAELGDSAMYLCASRTSGWGNEQFFGPGTRLTVL.

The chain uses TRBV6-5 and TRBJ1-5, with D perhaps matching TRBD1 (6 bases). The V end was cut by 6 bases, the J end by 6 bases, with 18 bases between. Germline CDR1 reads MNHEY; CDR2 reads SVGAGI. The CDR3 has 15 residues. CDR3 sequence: CASRGGQGPGQPQHF. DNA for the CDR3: TGTGCCAGCAGGGGGGGGCAGGGACCAGGTCAGCCCCAGCATTTT.

CDR3: CASSARLAERDTQYF. The CDR3 DNA reads as TGTGCCAGCAGCGCCCGACTAGCGGAGAGGGATACGCAGTATTTT. The chain recombines TRBV7-9 with TRBJ2-3; TRBD2 matches 9 bases. V lost 5 bases to trimming and J lost 6 bases; unmatched junction nucleotides: 9. The CDR3 runs 15 residues. Germline loops: CDR1 SEHNR, CDR2 FQNEAQ (reference sequence).

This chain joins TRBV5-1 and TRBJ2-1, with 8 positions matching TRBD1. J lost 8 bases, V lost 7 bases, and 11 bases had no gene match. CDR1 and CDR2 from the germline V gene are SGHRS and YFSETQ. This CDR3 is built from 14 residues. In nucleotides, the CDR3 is TGCGCCAGCGGCGGTACAGGGGGGCCCGATGAGCAGTTCTTC. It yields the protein CASGGTGGPDEQFF.